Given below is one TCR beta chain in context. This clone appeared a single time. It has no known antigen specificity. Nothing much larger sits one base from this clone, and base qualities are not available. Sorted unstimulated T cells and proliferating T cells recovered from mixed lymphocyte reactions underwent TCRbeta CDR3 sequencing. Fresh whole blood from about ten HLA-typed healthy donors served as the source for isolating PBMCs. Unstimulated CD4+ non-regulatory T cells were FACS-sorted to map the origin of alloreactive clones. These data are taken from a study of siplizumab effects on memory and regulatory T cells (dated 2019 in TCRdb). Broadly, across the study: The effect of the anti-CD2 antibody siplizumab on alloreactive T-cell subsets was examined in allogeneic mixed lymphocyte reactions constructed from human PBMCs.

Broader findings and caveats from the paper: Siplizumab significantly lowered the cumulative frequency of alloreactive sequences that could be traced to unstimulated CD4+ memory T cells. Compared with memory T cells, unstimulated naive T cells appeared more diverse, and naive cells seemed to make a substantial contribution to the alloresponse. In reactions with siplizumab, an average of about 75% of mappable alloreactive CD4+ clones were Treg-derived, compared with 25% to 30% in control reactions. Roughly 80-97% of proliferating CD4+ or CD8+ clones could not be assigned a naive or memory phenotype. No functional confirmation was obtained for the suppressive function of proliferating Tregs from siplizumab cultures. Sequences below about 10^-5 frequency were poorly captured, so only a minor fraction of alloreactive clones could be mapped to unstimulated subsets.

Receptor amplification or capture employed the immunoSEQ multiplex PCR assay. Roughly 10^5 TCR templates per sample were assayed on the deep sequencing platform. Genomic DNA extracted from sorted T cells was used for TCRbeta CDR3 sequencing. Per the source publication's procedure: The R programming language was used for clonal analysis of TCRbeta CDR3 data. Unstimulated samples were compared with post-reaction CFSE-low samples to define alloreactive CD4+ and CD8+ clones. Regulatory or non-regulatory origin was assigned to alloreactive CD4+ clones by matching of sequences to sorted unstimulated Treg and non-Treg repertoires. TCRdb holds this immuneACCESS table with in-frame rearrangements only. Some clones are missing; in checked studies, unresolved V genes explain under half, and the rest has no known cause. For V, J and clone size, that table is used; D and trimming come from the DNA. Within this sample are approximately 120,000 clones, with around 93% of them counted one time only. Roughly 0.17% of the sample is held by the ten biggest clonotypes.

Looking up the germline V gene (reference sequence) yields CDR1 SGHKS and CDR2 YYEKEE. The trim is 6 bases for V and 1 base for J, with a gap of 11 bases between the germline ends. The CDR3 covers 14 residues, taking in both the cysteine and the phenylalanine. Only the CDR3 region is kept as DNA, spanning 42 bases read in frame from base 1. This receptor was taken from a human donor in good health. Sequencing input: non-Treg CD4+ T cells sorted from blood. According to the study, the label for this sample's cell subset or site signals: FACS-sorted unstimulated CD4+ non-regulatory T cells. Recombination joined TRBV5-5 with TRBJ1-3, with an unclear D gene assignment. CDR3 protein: CASTISGSGNTIYF. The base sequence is TGTGCCAGCACGATAAGCGGATCTGGAAACACCATATATTTT.